This T cell receptor (beta chain) was captured in a study of blood T cell repertoires in COVID-19. About the study: Donors in the United States, Italy and Spain gave samples during acute or convalescent COVID-19. T cells, B-cell-depleted T cells, or PBMCs supplied cDNA or gDNA.

CDR3 length equals 13 residues. Germline CDR1 reads LGHNA; CDR2 reads YNFKEQ. J was trimmed by 7 bases and V by 8 bases; bases with no gene match: 7. In the original processing: Nucleated cell number was recorded as an estimate derived from reference gene primer amplification. Profiling relied on immunoSEQ multiplex PCR, and the TCRdb table lists in-frame clones only, not all of them. The V and J calls and clone size were taken over from that table, and D and trimming were inferred from the DNA. The sample yields tens of thousands of clones, 70% to 80% seen once. This receptor was obtained from a human donor in a cohort sampled during active COVID-19. Input material: peripheral blood. V and J are TRBV4-2 and TRBJ1-4; TRBD1 matches at 7 bases. The CDR3 DNA is TGTGCCAGCGGGAACAGGGGAAGTGAAAAACTGTTTTTT. Translation: CASGNRGSEKLFF.